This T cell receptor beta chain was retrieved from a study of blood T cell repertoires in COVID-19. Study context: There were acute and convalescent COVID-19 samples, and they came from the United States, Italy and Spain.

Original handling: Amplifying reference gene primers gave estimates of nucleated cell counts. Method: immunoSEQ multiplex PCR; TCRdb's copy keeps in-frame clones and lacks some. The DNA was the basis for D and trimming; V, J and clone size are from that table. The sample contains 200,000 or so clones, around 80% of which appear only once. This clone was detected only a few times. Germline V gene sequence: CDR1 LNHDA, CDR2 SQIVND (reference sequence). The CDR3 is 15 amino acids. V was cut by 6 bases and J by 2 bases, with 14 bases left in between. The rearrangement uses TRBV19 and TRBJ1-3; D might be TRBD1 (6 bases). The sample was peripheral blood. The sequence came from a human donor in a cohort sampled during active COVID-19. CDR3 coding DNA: TGTGCCAGTAGCGACCCACAGGGAACTGGAAACACCATATATTTT. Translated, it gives CASSDPQGTGNTIYF. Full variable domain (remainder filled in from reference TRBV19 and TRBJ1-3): DGGITQSPKYLFRKEGQNVTLSCEQNLNHDAMYWYRQDPGQGLRLIYYSQIVNDFQKGDIAEGYSVSREKKESFPLTVTSAQKNPTAFYLCASSDPQGTGNTIYFGEGSWLTVV.